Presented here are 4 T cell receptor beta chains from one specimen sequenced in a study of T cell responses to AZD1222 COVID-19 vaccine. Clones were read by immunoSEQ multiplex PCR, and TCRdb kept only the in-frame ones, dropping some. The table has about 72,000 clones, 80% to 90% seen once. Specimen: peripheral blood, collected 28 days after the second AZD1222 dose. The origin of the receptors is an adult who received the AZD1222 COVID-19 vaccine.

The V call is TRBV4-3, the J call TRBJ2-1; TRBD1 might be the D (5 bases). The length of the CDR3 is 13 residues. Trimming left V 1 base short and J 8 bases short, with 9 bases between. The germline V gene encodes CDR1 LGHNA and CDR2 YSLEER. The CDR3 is CASSQAQQDEQFF. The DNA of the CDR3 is TGCGCCAGCAGCCAAGCACAACAGGATGAGCAGTTCTTC.

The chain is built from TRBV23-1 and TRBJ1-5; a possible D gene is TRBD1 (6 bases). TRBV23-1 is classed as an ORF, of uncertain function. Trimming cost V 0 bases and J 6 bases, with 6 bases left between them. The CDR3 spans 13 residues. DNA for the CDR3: TGCGCCAGCAGTCAATCAGGGGGTCAGCCCCAGCATTTT. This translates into CASSQSGGQPQHF.

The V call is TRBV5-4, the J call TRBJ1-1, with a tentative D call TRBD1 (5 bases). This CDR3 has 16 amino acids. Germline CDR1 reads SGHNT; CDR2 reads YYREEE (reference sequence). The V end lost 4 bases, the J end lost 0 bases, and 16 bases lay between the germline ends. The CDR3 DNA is TGTGCCAGCAGCCCCTCGGTCAGACAGATGAACACTGAAGCTTTCTTT. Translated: CASSPSVRQMNTEAFF.

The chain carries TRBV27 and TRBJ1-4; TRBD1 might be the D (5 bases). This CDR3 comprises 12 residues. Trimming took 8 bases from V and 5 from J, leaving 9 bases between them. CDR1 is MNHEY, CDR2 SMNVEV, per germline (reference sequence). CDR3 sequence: CASGRTNEKLFF. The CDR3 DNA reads TGTGCCAGCGGGCGGACAAATGAAAAACTGTTTTTT.